This T cell receptor beta chain comes out of a study of shared clonotypes between healthy human individuals. CD45RO negativity and positive selection for CCR7 defined naive CD8 cells, a population that excluded terminally differentiated effector memory CD45RA+ cells. Every donor was a Caucasian adult from Nashville, Tennessee. Several immunoSEQ plates received, in even portions, the genomic DNA of each subset. TCRdb's table, derived via immunoSEQ multiplex PCR, lists solely in-frame clones and lacks some. The sample records about 2.1 million clones, just under 95% being singletons. This CDR3 is built from 18 residues. The germline V gene has CDR1 KGHSH and CDR2 LQKENI. Unmatched junction bases numbered 8, after V lost 3 bases and J lost 0 bases.

The origin of this receptor is a man younger than 35 in good health. Some clones in this sample may be carry-over from other donors' samples. The J gene is TRBJ1-5, the V gene TRBV18, with 10 bases matching TRBD1. The sequenced sample consisted of naive CD8+ T cells from PBMCs. The CDR3 DNA is TGTGCCAGCTCACCTCCGGGACAGGGGCTTTATAGCAATCAGCCCCAGCATTTT. It translates to CASSPPGQGLYSNQPQHF.